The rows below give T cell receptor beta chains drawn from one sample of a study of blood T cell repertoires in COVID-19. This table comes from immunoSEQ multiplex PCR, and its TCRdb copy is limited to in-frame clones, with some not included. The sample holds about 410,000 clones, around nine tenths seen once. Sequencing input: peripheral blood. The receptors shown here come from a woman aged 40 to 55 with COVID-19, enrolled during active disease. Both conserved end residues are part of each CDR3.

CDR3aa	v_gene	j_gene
CASSFGGGYGYTF	TRBV28	TRBJ1-2
CATSDFKGDSEFYGYTF	TRBV24-1	TRBJ1-2
CASSAWTTNTEAFF	TRBV9	TRBJ1-1
CASSPSLGHPDYTF	TRBV5-8	TRBJ1-2
CASSRTSGTYEQYF	TRBV5-1	TRBJ2-7
CASSFGTQNTGELFF	TRBV5-1	TRBJ2-2
CASSSRQARPGANVLTF	TRBV11-2	TRBJ2-6
CASSDGGGPETQYF	TRBV2	TRBJ2-5
CASSLQGEGTEAFF	TRBV6-5	TRBJ1-1
CASSIDAGSGQTREQYF	TRBV19	TRBJ2-7
CASSWTGSHEQYF	TRBV5-1	TRBJ2-7
CASSSRAPQLEAFF	TRBV6-5	TRBJ1-1
CASSQEALPNTEAFF	TRBV3-1/TRBV3-2	TRBJ1-1
CATTPLGTHGYEQYF	TRBV15	TRBJ2-7
CASSLRGAPQKSSYNEQFF	TRBV7-3	TRBJ2-1
CASSFYAGSVYTEAFF	TRBV27	TRBJ1-1
CASSYAAGAGYGYTF	TRBV7-2	TRBJ1-2
CASTKLTGITDTQYF	TRBV2	TRBJ2-3
CASMNGGTQNEQFF	TRBV28	TRBJ2-1
CASSQDPGAGTGELFF	TRBV4-3	TRBJ2-2
CAIRTGTQTYEQYF	TRBV10-3	TRBJ2-7